These 18 T cell receptor beta chains were all obtained from the same sample, sequenced in a study of siplizumab effects on memory and regulatory T cells. Profiling relied on immunoSEQ multiplex PCR, and the TCRdb table lists in-frame clones only, not all of them. In the table there are 100,000 to 110,000 clones, more than 90% of which are singletons. The sample was CD4+ T cells sorted from blood. These receptors were taken from a human donor in good health.

The chain couples TRBV18 to TRBJ2-3; maybe TRBD1 (5 bases). CDR3 length equals 14 residues. Germline V lookup: CDR1 KGHSH, CDR2 LQKENI. The germline V and J ends were trimmed by 1 base and 2 bases, with 7 bases remaining between them. Here the CDR3 DNA reads TGTGCCAGCTCACCACAGGGGATCACAGATACGCAGTATTTT. This encodes CASSPQGITDTQYF. Full variable domain (remainder filled in from reference TRBV18 and TRBJ2-3): NAGVMQNPRHLVRRRGQEARLRCSPMKGHSHVYWYRQLPEEGLKFMVYLQKENIIDESGMPKERFSAEFPKEGPSILRIQQVVRGDSAAYFCASSPQGITDTQYFGPGTRLTVL.

V is TRBV10-2 and J is TRBJ1-5, with 9 positions matching TRBD1. V lost 5 bases, J lost 6 bases, and 5 bases stayed unmatched. Germline CDR1 WSHSY, CDR2 SAAADI. This CDR3 spans 14 amino acids. CDR3 coding DNA: TGCGCCAGCAGTTTACAGGGGGCGCCTCAGCCCCAGCATTTT. It is translated as CASSLQGAPQPQHF.

CDR3 amino acids: CASSYSAGAGGYTF. The DNA of the CDR3 is TGTGCCAGCAGTTACTCAGCAGGGGCTGGCGGCTACACCTTC. V and J are TRBV6-5 and TRBJ1-2, with D perhaps matching TRBD1 (6 bases). The V and J ends lost 0 bases and 8 bases respectively, with 13 bases between them. Germline V gene sequence: CDR1 MNHEY, CDR2 SVGAGI. The CDR3 length is 14 residues.

This clone turned up a few times. The chain employs TRBV12-5 and TRBJ1-5; D gene uncertain. With 9 bases removed from V and 11 bases from J, the gap between germline ends came to 14 bases. Germline assignment: CDR1 LGHNT and CDR2 FRNRAP. The CDR3 loop spans 11 amino acids. CDR3 loop: CASGGPEAQHF. The CDR3 nucleotides read TGTGCTAGCGGAGGTCCTGAGGCCCAGCATTTT. Using reference TRBV12-5 and TRBJ1-5 for the parts outside the CDR3, the full variable domain is DARVTQTPRHKVTEMGQEVTMRCQPILGHNTVFWYRQTMMQGLELLAYFRNRAPLDDSGMPKDRFSAEMPDATLATLKIQPSEPRDSAVYFCASGGPEAQHFGDGTRLSIL.

V and J are TRBV5-1 and TRBJ2-5, with a tentative D call TRBD1 (6 bases). Germline values: CDR1 SGHRS, CDR2 YFSETQ. The CDR3 has 19 residues. Between the trimmed V and J ends, which lost 4 bases and 4 bases, there was a span of 29 bases. As DNA, the CDR3 is TGCGCCAGCAGCCTCTTTCTCGAGGACTGGACAGAGGCAGCAGAGACCCAGTACTTC. As protein: CASSLFLEDWTEAAETQYF. Full variable domain (outside the CDR3, taken from reference TRBV5-1 and TRBJ2-5): KAGVTQTPRYLIKTRGQQVTLSCSPISGHRSVSWYQQTPGQGLQFLFEYFSETQRNKGNFPGRFSGRQFSNSRSEMNVSTLELGDSALYLCASSLFLEDWTEAAETQYFGPGTRLLVL.

The V gene is TRBV19, the J gene TRBJ2-3, with 12 bases lining up with TRBD2. This CDR3 comprises 14 residues. Unmatched junction bases numbered 0, after V lost 4 bases and J lost 4 bases. CDR1 is LNHDA and CDR2 is SQIVND in the germline V gene (reference sequence). The CDR3 sequence: CASSTSGGADTQYF. CDR3 sequence (DNA): TGTGCCAGTAGTACTAGCGGGGGGGCAGATACGCAGTATTTT.

The chain employs TRBV5-1 and TRBJ2-1, with D perhaps matching TRBD1 or TRBD2 (7 bases each). CDR1 and CDR2 (germline): SGHRS, YFSETQ. With 7 bases removed from V and 4 bases from J, the gap between germline ends came to 18 bases. The CDR3 spans 15 residues. Written as DNA, the CDR3 is TGCGCCAGCGGAGCAGGGGGAGGGCCTTACAATGAGCAGTTCTTC. It specifies CASGAGGGPYNEQFF.

The V gene is TRBV28, the J gene TRBJ2-7; 7 bases agree with TRBD2. The CDR3 covers 14 residues. Germline V gene data show CDR1 as MDHEN and CDR2 as SYDVKM. Germline trimming cut 8 bases from V and 7 bases from J; bases unmatched to any gene: 14. CDR3 protein: CASPPSAGDVEQYF. The CDR3 coding sequence is TGTGCCAGCCCTCCATCGGCGGGGGACGTTGAGCAGTACTTC.

This sequence joins TRBV29-1 and TRBJ1-1; 10 positions match TRBD1. Unmatched junction bases numbered 13, after V lost 6 bases and J lost 6 bases. The CDR3 is 15 amino acids. Germline CDR1 and CDR2: SQVTM and ANQGSEA. This chain's CDR3 is CSVDPGTGVFSEAFF. CDR3 coding DNA: TGCAGCGTAGATCCCGGGACAGGGGTATTTTCTGAAGCTTTCTTT.

The chain links TRBV6-6 to TRBJ2-4; TRBD1 matches 7 bases. Unmatched junction bases numbered 2, after V lost 6 bases and J lost 0 bases. CDR3 length equals 14 residues. Germline V CDR1 and CDR2: MNHNY, SVGAGI (reference sequence). CDR3 region: CASSSGGAKNIQYF. CDR3 DNA: TGTGCCAGCAGCTCAGGGGGAGCCAAAAACATTCAGTACTTC.

This sequence joins TRBV2 and TRBJ1-1, with D perhaps TRBD1 (5 bases). The length of the CDR3 is 14 residues. The V end lost 6 bases, the J end lost 1 base, and 12 bases lay between the germline ends. Germline lookup yields CDR1 SNHLY and CDR2 FYNNEI. The CDR3 coding sequence is TGTGCCAGCAGCCGGACATTTTCGAACACTGAAGCTTTCTTT. The encoded protein is CASSRTFSNTEAFF.

This clone was counted between two and nine times. DNA for the CDR3: TGCGCCAGCAGCCAAGCCCGGGGTGGCTACACCTTC. Protein: CASSQARGGYTF. The J gene is TRBJ1-2, the V gene TRBV4-1; D remains unclear. Germline lookup yields CDR1 MGHRA and CDR2 YSYEKL. The CDR3 sequence is 12 residues long. Trimming shortened V by 1 base and J by 7 bases, and 7 bases separated the two germline ends.

The gene calls are TRBV2 and TRBJ1-3; D is unresolved. Germline V gene sequence: CDR1 SNHLY, CDR2 FYNNEI. The CDR3 is 13 amino acids. V lost 6 bases to trimming and J lost 3 bases, with 9 bases between them. DNA for the CDR3: TGTGCCAGCAGGATGGACGGTGGAAACACCATATATTTT. Its translation is CASRMDGGNTIYF.

CDR3 protein: CASSPAPTDTQYF. CDR3 nucleotides: TGTGCCAGCTCACCGGCACCCACAGATACGCAGTATTTT. The V and J genes are TRBV18 and TRBJ2-3, with unresolved D. V was cut by 3 bases and J by 2 bases, with 6 bases left in between. This CDR3 region has 13 residues. Germline V lookup: CDR1 KGHSH, CDR2 LQKENI.

The chain uses TRBV19 and TRBJ1-3; D is unresolved. Germline assignment: CDR1 LNHDA and CDR2 SQIVND (reference sequence). The CDR3 consists of 16 residues. V was pared by 6 bases and J by 1 base, with 16 bases between. CDR3 nucleotides: TGTGCCAGTAGAACTCCCCAAGGAAGGTCTGGAAACACCATATATTTT. Residues: CASRTPQGRSGNTIYF.

The chain is built from TRBV7-3 and TRBJ2-3, with 14 bases matching TRBD2. Trimming took 3 bases from V and 2 from J; bases not matched to a gene: 7. The V gene's germline CDR1 is SGHTA and CDR2 FQGTGA. This CDR3 is 18 amino acids long. The CDR3 DNA reads TGTGCCAGCAGCTTCCTTGGACTAGCGGGGGGCTCCACAGATACGCAGTATTTT. It encodes CASSFLGLAGGSTDTQYF.

J is TRBJ2-1 and V is TRBV30; 12 nucleotides agree with TRBD2. Germline V lookup: CDR1 GTSNPN, CDR2 SVGIG (reference sequence). This CDR3 spans 18 amino acids. With 1 base clipped from V and 6 bases from J, the junction kept 13 bases outside the gene matches. The CDR3 region is CAWSGPRASGGAGNEQFF. As DNA, the CDR3 is TGTGCCTGGAGTGGACCACGCGCTAGCGGGGGGGCAGGCAATGAGCAGTTCTTC.

This rearrangement joins TRBV5-6 to TRBJ2-1; perhaps TRBD2 as D (5 bases). CDR3 length equals 13 residues. Trimming removed 3 bases at V and 7 bases at J, with 11 bases between. Germline lookup yields CDR1 SGHDT and CDR2 YYEEEE. The CDR3 spells CASSSRRGNEQFF. The CDR3 coding sequence is TGTGCCAGCAGCTCTAGAAGAGGGAATGAGCAGTTCTTC. Variable domain in full (rest from reference TRBV5-6 and TRBJ2-1): DAGVTQSPTHLIKTRGQQVTLRCSPKSGHDTVSWYQQALGQGPQFIFQYYEEEERQRGNFPDRFSGHQFPNYSSELNVNALLLGDSALYLCASSSRRGNEQFFGPGTRLTVL.